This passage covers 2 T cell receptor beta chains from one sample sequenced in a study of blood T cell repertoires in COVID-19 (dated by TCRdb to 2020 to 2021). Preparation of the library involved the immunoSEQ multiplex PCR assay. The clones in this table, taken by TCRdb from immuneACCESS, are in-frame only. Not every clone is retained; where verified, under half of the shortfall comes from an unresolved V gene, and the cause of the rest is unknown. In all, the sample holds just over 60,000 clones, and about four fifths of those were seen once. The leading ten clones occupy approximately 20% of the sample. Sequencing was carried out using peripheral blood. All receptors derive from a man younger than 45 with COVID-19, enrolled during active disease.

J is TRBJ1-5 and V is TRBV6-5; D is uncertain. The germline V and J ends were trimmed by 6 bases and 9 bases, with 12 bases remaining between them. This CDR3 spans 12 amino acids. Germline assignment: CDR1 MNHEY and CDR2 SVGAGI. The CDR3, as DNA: TGTGCCAGCAGGCGACCAGGTGGGCCCCAGCATTTT. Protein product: CASRRPGGPQHF.

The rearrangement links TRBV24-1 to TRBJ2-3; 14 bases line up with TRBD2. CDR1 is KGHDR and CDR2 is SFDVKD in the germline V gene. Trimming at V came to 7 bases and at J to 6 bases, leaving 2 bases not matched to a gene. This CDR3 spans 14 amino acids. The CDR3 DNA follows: TGTGCCACCAGGAGGACTAGCGGGAGGGATACGCAGTATTTT. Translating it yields CATRRTSGRDTQYF.